This is a list of T cell receptor beta chains from one sample in a study of cytomegalovirus exposure and HLA in healthy donors. TCRdb's copy holds only in-frame clones and misses some; the assay was immunoSEQ multiplex PCR. The table includes around 150,000 clones, 8.9% detected once. The specimen sequenced was PBMCs. The source is a woman aged 35 to 49 in good health and CMV-seropositive. Both conserved end residues are part of each CDR3. The D gene is left open where the match is weak. The listing skips clone size in some rows; elsewhere it reads once, few, many or a size class.

abundance,j_gene,d_gene,v_gene,CDR3nt,CDR3aa
few,TRBJ1-2,NA,TRBV5-6,TGTGCCAGCAGCCTTACATCGCTGCTTAACTATGGCTACACCTTC,CASSLTSLLNYGYTF
few,TRBJ1-1,TRBD1,TRBV4-1,TGCGCCAGCAGCCCCCAGGGGGACACTGAAGCTTTCTTT,CASSPQGDTEAFF
NA,TRBJ1-2,NA,TRBV18,TGTGCCAGCTCACCGTTAAATCCGGAGGATGGCTACACCTTC,CASSPLNPEDGYTF
NA,TRBJ2-7,TRBD2,TRBV7-6,TGTGCAACCCGACCCCTAGCGGGGTCGGCCGAGCAGTACTTC,CATRPLAGSAEQYF
NA,TRBJ2-2,NA,TRBV10-1,TGCGCCAGCTCCGCCAGCGGGGAGCTGTTTTTT,CASSASGELFF
few,TRBJ2-7,TRBD1,TRBV10-3,TGTGCCATCAGGCCGGACAGGGGGCGCCTGGACGAGCAGTACTTC,CAIRPDRGRLDEQYF
NA,TRBJ1-2,TRBD1,TRBV5-4,TGTGCCAGCAGCTTGGGGCCAGGGGGCATAGTGGGCTACACCTTC,CASSLGPGGIVGYTF
NA,TRBJ2-5,TRBD2,TRBV6-1,TGTGCCAGCAGTGCGGGACTAGGAGGAGAGACCCAGTACTTC,CASSAGLGGETQYF
few,TRBJ2-5,TRBD2,TRBV25-1,TGTGCCAGCAGTGAATCAAGCGGGGGGGCCCTGGAGACCCAGTACTTC,CASSESSGGALETQYF
NA,TRBJ1-3,NA,TRBV5-1,TGCGCCAGTAGCTTGGTTCCTATCCAGCAGGGGAGAGGAAACACCATATATTTT,CASSLVPIQQGRGNTIYF
NA,TRBJ1-6,TRBD1,TRBV9,TGTGCCAGCAGCCCCCGGGACAGCACAAATTCACCCCTCCACTTT,CASSPRDSTNSPLHF
NA,TRBJ2-1,TRBD1,TRBV6-5,TGTGCCAGCAGTGACAGGGTCAATGAGCAGTTCTTC,CASSDRVNEQFF
NA,TRBJ1-4,NA,TRBV4-3,TGCGCCAGCAGCCAAGATTACAGACAGGTGTATGAAAAACTGTTTTTT,CASSQDYRQVYEKLFF
few,TRBJ2-1,NA,TRBV18,TGTGCCAGCTCACCACCTATTATCGGGGTTCCAAATGAGCAGTTCTTC,CASSPPIIGVPNEQFF
few,TRBJ2-7,TRBD1,TRBV12-5,TGTGCTAGTGGTTTGGACCCAACAGGGGTGTCCAACTACGAGCAGTACTTC,CASGLDPTGVSNYEQYF
NA,TRBJ2-5,NA,TRBV18,TGTGCCAGCTCCCTTAAAGAGACCCAGTACTTC,CASSLKETQYF
NA,TRBJ2-1,TRBD1,TRBV2,TGTGCCAGCAGAACAGGGGGTGGATACAATGAGCAGTTCTTC,CASRTGGGYNEQFF
few,TRBJ2-7,TRBD1,TRBV5-4,TGTGCCAGCAGCACGATACAGGGGTCTCAGGAGCAGTACTTC,CASSTIQGSQEQYF
NA,TRBJ1-1,NA,TRBV2,TGTGCCAGCAGTCGGGAGGGGGGGACTGAAGCTTTCTTT,CASSREGGTEAFF
few,TRBJ2-5,TRBD1,TRBV6-6,TGTGCCAGCAGTTATCACAGGGGCGCGGGAGAGACCCAGTACTTC,CASSYHRGAGETQYF
NA,TRBJ2-7,NA,TRBV11-2,TGTGCCAGCAGCTTACAGGTCAACTCCTACGAGCAGTACTTC,CASSLQVNSYEQYF
few,TRBJ2-7,TRBD2,TRBV14,TGTGCCAGCAGCCCTCGCGGGGGGCCGCTTCGCTACGAGCAGTACTTC,CASSPRGGPLRYEQYF
few,TRBJ2-7,TRBD1,TRBV5-4,TGTGCCAGCAGCTGGGGACAGACCTACGAGCAGTACTTC,CASSWGQTYEQYF
few,TRBJ1-1,NA,TRBV19,TGTGCCAGTAGGAGGGATAGAACAACTGAAGCTTTCTTT,CASRRDRTTEAFF
few,TRBJ2-1,TRBD2,TRBV19,TGTGCCAGTAGAGTCCAAGTAGCGGGGGGAAACAATGAGCAGTTCTTC,CASRVQVAGGNNEQFF
NA,TRBJ2-7,TRBD1,TRBV13,TGTGCCAGCAGCTTAGGGGGACAGGGGGACAGCGAGCAGTACTTC,CASSLGGQGDSEQYF
NA,TRBJ1-2,NA,TRBV19,TGTGCCAGTAGTATTCTCGAAAGCCCCTATGGCTACACCTTC,CASSILESPYGYTF
NA,TRBJ1-6,TRBD1,TRBV6-6,TGTGCCAGCGCTACCGACAGGGGTAATTCACCCCTCCACTTT,CASATDRGNSPLHF
few,TRBJ1-4,NA,TRBV19,TGTGCCAGTAGTTTGGGAGGCCTTGAAAAACTGTTTTTT,CASSLGGLEKLFF
many,TRBJ2-1,NA,TRBV6-1,TGTGCCAGCAGTGAGGAGGGGTATGAGCAGTTCTTC,CASSEEGYEQFF
NA,TRBJ1-3,NA,TRBV20-1,TGCAGTGCTAGAGAGAGGAGCACCATATATTTT,CSARERSTIYF
NA,TRBJ1-2,NA,TRBV7-2,TGTGCCAGCAAACGGACATTGAGTGGCTACACCTTC,CASKRTLSGYTF
NA,TRBJ2-1,NA,TRBV5-1,TGCGCCAGCAGCTTGGAATCGGGGATCACCTACAATGAGCAGTTCTTC,CASSLESGITYNEQFF
many,TRBJ1-2,NA,TRBV21-1,TGTGCCAGCGCCAGGGACTATGGCTACACCTTC,CASARDYGYTF
NA,TRBJ2-2,NA,TRBV5-1,TGCGCCAGCACACGACAGGATAGAAACACCGGGGAGCTGTTTTTT,CASTRQDRNTGELFF
few,TRBJ2-1,NA,TRBV5-1,TGCGCCAGCAGCTTGGGAGCCTCCGGGGATGAGCAGTTCTTC,CASSLGASGDEQFF
few,TRBJ2-7,TRBD1,TRBV5-4,TGTGCCAGCAGCTCAAATGCCGGGACAGGCTACGAGCAGTACTTC,CASSSNAGTGYEQYF
NA,TRBJ2-5,NA,TRBV4-2,TGTGCCAGCAGCGAAGGGCCCCTTACGGGACTCCAAGAGACCCAGTACTTC,CASSEGPLTGLQETQYF
NA,TRBJ2-1,TRBD1,TRBV7-2,TGTGCCAGCAGCCCTAATGCACAGGGGCTTTACAATGAGCAGTTCTTC,CASSPNAQGLYNEQFF
NA,TRBJ2-2,NA,TRBV2,TGTGCCAGCAGTGAGAGGACATCGAGCACCGGGGAGCTGTTTTTT,CASSERTSSTGELFF
NA,TRBJ1-1,NA,TRBV10-3,TGTGCCATCAGTGATGGAAGGACAGCTAACCTTATGAACACTGAAGCTTTCTTT,CAISDGRTANLMNTEAFF
few,TRBJ1-1,NA,TRBV7-2,TGTGCCAGCAGCTTAGCCCGAAGAGGGAATGAAGCTTTCTTT,CASSLARRGNEAFF
many,TRBJ1-1,NA,TRBV19,TGTGCCAGTAGTTTGGGGGCGACCACTGAAGCTTTCTTT,CASSLGATTEAFF
few,TRBJ1-6,NA,TRBV19,TGTGCCCTACGTCCCCCTCAGAGGCGATTCCCTAATTCACCCCTCCACTTT,CALRPPQRRFPNSPLHF
NA,TRBJ1-2,NA,TRBV5-1,TGCGCCAGCAGCTTTTACCCGGACAGCATCTTAAACTATGGCTACACCTTC,CASSFYPDSILNYGYTF
NA,TRBJ2-7,TRBD2,TRBV7-9,TGTGCCAGCAGCTTAGGTACTAGCGCGGGCCCCTACGAGCAGTACTTC,CASSLGTSAGPYEQYF
few,TRBJ1-6,NA,TRBV7-9,TGTGCCAGCAGCTTAGAACGCCAGGGAGGGCCCGGGGATTCACCCCTCCACTTT,CASSLERQGGPGDSPLHF
NA,TRBJ2-7,NA,TRBV20-1,TGCAGTGCTTCCCCCCAGGAGGGGCAGTACTTC,CSASPQEGQYF
NA,TRBJ2-7,TRBD1,TRBV6-1,TGTGCCAGCAGTGTGGACAGGGGGCCATACGAGCAGTACTTC,CASSVDRGPYEQYF
NA,TRBJ1-2,NA,TRBV6-5,TGTGCCAGCAGGCCCACCCCGCAGGGGAACTATGGCTACACCTTC,CASRPTPQGNYGYTF
NA,TRBJ2-1,TRBD2,TRBV6-1,TGTGCCAGCAGTGGACAGCGGGGTGGATCCTACAATGAGCAGTTCTTC,CASSGQRGGSYNEQFF
few,TRBJ2-7,TRBD1,TRBV5-4,TGTGCCAGCAGCTTGCGCGGGACAGGGAGGTCCCACGAGCAGTACTTC,CASSLRGTGRSHEQYF
few,TRBJ2-5,NA,TRBV5-1,TGCGCCAGCAGCCCGGGGGTGGGGCCAGAGACCCAGTACTTC,CASSPGVGPETQYF
few,TRBJ2-7,TRBD1,TRBV12-5,TGTGCTAGTGGTTTGGTACCTGGGGGACAGAGTACCTACGAGCAGTACTTC,CASGLVPGGQSTYEQYF
few,TRBJ2-1,NA,TRBV6-1,TGTGCCAGCAGTGAGGGACTCTACAATGAGCAGTTCTTC,CASSEGLYNEQFF
few,TRBJ1-2,NA,TRBV9,TGTGCCAGCAGCGTGGAGACGGATAGTGGCTACACCTTC,CASSVETDSGYTF
few,TRBJ2-7,NA,TRBV5-1,TGCGCCAGCGCCCGGGACGGGAGCTCCTACGAGCAGTACTTC,CASARDGSSYEQYF
few,TRBJ1-3,TRBD1,TRBV10-1,TGCGCCAGCACCAACCAGGGGGCCAACACCATATATTTT,CASTNQGANTIYF
few,TRBJ1-1,TRBD1,TRBV7-2,TGTGCCAGCAGCCTTACAGGGGCTGCCGGTCCTGAAGCTTTCTTT,CASSLTGAAGPEAFF